These 23 T cell receptor beta chains originate from one sample sequenced in a study of blood T cells in healthy people across ages. The authors ran a second PCR of roughly 6 to 12 cycles using a sample-barcoded 5' primer and a J-beta primer mix. TCRdb analysed the 5' RACE reads with MiXCR anew, one entry per CDR3 protein. The table has around 400,000 distinct CDR3 sequences, over 45% seen once; the top ten hold 51%. Sample: blood. Source of these receptors: a man aged 55 to 70 in good health.

In nucleotides, the CDR3 is TGTGCCAGCTCCAGGGAGGGGTACGAGCAGTACTTC. Translation gives CASSREGYEQYF. The V call is TRBV6-6, the J call TRBJ2-5; TRBD2 matches at 7 bases. Judging by the DNA end, TRBJ2-7 fits better; the J call may be wrong. The CDR3 length is 12 residues. Germline CDR1 reads MNHNY; CDR2 reads SVGAGI (reference sequence).

A few counts support this clonotype. V gene TRBV7-2 combines with J gene TRBJ1-2; D gene unclear. V was pared by 5 bases and J by 3 bases, with 16 bases between. From germline, CDR1 is SGHTA and CDR2 FQGNSA. The CDR3 loop spans 15 amino acids. For the CDR3, the DNA is TGTGCCAGCAGCCTTACGGTTATAGACGACTATGGCTACACCTTC. Protein: CASSLTVIDDYGYTF.

The chain joins TRBV20-1 to TRBJ2-5; 11 bases are a match to TRBD2. The trim removed 4 bases at V and 12 bases at J, leaving 16 bases unmatched. Germline CDR1 reads DFQATT; CDR2 reads SNEGSKA (reference sequence). The CDR3 sequence is 15 residues long. In DNA, the CDR3 is TGCAGTGCTACCTTTTTAGCGGGAGGGGGAGGACCGGAGTACTTC. Translating gives CSATFLAGGGGPEYF.

This chain joins TRBV7-9 and TRBJ1-1, with D perhaps matching TRBD1 (6 bases). The CDR3 runs to 12 residues. Germline assignment: CDR1 SEHNR and CDR2 FQNEAQ (reference sequence). With 1 base removed from V and 11 bases from J, the gap between germline ends came to 11 bases. The CDR3 loop is CASSLEGQGAFF. In DNA form, the CDR3 reads TGTGCCAGCAGCTTAGAGGGCCAGGGGGCTTTCTTT.

The chain employs TRBV5-6 and TRBJ2-6; 7 bases line up with TRBD1. V trimming: 6 bases; J trimming: 2 bases; junction bases outside the gene matches: 17. The CDR3 sequence is 19 residues long. Germline-derived CDR1 and CDR2 are SGHDT and YYEEEE. Written as DNA, the CDR3 is TGTGCCAGCACCCCCTTTAGGAACAGGGGTCTAGCTGGGGCCAACGTCCTGACTTTC. Translated: CASTPFRNRGLAGANVLTF.

The rearrangement links TRBV6-5 to TRBJ1-4; 9 bases match TRBD1. The germline V gene encodes CDR1 MNHEY and CDR2 SVGAGI. The CDR3 runs to 14 residues. Trimming at V came to 2 bases and at J to 12 bases, leaving 7 bases not matched to a gene. CDR3 DNA sequence: TGTGCCAGCAGTTACCGGGACAGGGAGTCGGAACTGTTTTTT. Translated, it gives CASSYRDRESELFF.

This clonotype showed up just once. J is TRBJ2-1 and V is TRBV20-1, with 8 bases aligning to TRBD2. The germline V gene encodes CDR1 DFQATT and CDR2 SNEGSKA (reference sequence). V shed 6 bases, J shed 2 bases, and the junction held 12 bases outside the gene matches. The CDR3 is 16 amino acids. Written as DNA, the CDR3 is TGCAGTGCCCTACCCATACTAGCGGTTACCTACAATGAGCAGTTCTTC. As protein: CSALPILAVTYNEQFF.

This rearrangement joins TRBV28 to TRBJ2-5; D unclear. Germline V gene sequence: CDR1 MDHEN, CDR2 SYDVKM. The CDR3 is 11 residues long. Trimming cost V 3 bases and J 7 bases, with 6 bases left between them. The DNA for the CDR3 is TGTGCCAGCAGTTTTGCCGGGACCCAGTACTTC. Translating it yields CASSFAGTQYF.

V is TRBV7-9 and J is TRBJ1-1, with no clear D. Deletions cut 5 bases from V and 1 base from J, with 11 bases between. Germline V CDR1 and CDR2: SEHNR, FQNEAQ (reference sequence). This CDR3 is 14 amino acids long. Here the CDR3 reads CASSPPMPNTEAFF. The CDR3 nucleotides read TGTGCCAGCAGCCCCCCCATGCCGAACACTGAAGCTTTCTTT. Complete variable domain (other parts from reference TRBV7-9 and TRBJ1-1): DTGVSQNPRHKITKRGQNVTFRCDPISEHNRLYWYRQTLGQGPEFLTYFQNEAQLEKSRLLSDRFSAERPKGSFSTLEIQRTEQGDSAMYLCASSPPMPNTEAFFGQGTRLTVV.

This clonotype turned up a few times. The chain's CDR3 is CASSQGRSTDTQYF. CDR3 DNA: TGTGCCAGCAGCCAAGGAAGGAGCACAGATACGCAGTATTTT. V gene TRBV3-1 combines with J gene TRBJ2-3; D unresolved. With 1 base removed from V and 0 bases from J, the gap between germline ends came to 5 bases. Germline loops: CDR1 LGHDT, CDR2 YNNKEL (reference sequence). There are 14 residues in the CDR3.

This clonotype was picked up a small number of times. J is TRBJ2-4 and V is TRBV7-2; 10 nucleotides agree with TRBD2. V lost 1 base and J lost 0; bases outside the gene matches: 3. The CDR3 sequence is 17 residues long. The V gene's germline CDR1 is SGHTA and CDR2 FQGNSA. CDR3 DNA sequence: TGTGCCAGCAGCTTAGATGGGACTAGCGTAGCCAAAAACATTCAGTACTTC. As protein: CASSLDGTSVAKNIQYF.

The chain uses TRBV29-1 and TRBJ2-1; D is possibly TRBD2 (5 bases). CDR3 length equals 12 residues. V was shortened by 1 base and J by 8 bases, with 9 bases between the two germline ends. Germline V gene data show CDR1 as SQVTM and CDR2 as ANQGSEA. CDR3 residues: CSVEGGLDEQFF. For the CDR3, the DNA is TGCAGCGTTGAAGGAGGGCTTGATGAGCAGTTCTTC.

The chain is built from TRBV7-8 and TRBJ2-7; tentatively, D is TRBD2 (6 bases). The V gene lost 1 base and the J gene lost 0 bases, with 10 bases spanning the gap. The CDR3 consists of 15 residues. From germline, CDR1 is SGHVS and CDR2 FQNEAQ. The CDR3 DNA reads as TGTGCCAGCAGCTTAGATGCGGGGAACTCCTACGAGCAGTACTTC. It translates to CASSLDAGNSYEQYF.

This clonotype showed up many times. V usage is TRBV7-2 and J usage is TRBJ2-7; weak D call: TRBD1 (6 bases). This CDR3 region has 14 residues. The V gene lost 5 bases and the J gene lost 2 bases, with 13 bases spanning the gap. Looked up from germline, CDR1 is SGHTA and CDR2 is FQGNSA. Written as DNA, the CDR3 is TGTGCCAGCAGCGGCCGGGACAACACCTACGAGCAGTACTTC. Residues: CASSGRDNTYEQYF.

V gene TRBV28 combines with J gene TRBJ2-4; no clear D. Gene TRBJ2-7 matches the end of the DNA better, so the J call may be wrong. Germline V lookup: CDR1 MDHEN, CDR2 SYDVKM. This CDR3 contains 13 residues. For the CDR3, the DNA is TGTGCCAGCAGTTCGACTGAGCCCTACGAGCAGTACTTC. Its protein is CASSSTEPYEQYF.

The rearrangement uses TRBV29-1 and TRBJ2-7; tentatively, D is TRBD2 (6 bases). The CDR3 consists of 13 residues. CDR1 and CDR2 from the germline V gene are SQVTM and ANQGSEA. Trimming left V 5 bases short and J 9 bases short, with 20 bases between. The CDR3 protein is CSVMREALHGQYF. The CDR3 region has the DNA TGCAGCGTTATGAGGGAGGCTCTACACGGGCAGTACTTC.

This clonotype was counted only a few times. This chain connects TRBV6-1 to TRBJ2-5, with D perhaps given as TRBD1 or TRBD2 (6 bases each). The germline V gene encodes CDR1 MNHNS and CDR2 SASEGT. This CDR3 is 14 amino acids long. V lost 1 base and J lost 1, with 7 bases in between. CDR3 nucleotide sequence: TGTGCCAGCAGTGAAGGGGGGGCCCAAGAGACCCAGTACTTC. This sequence encodes CASSEGGAQETQYF.

The chain uses TRBV7-2 and TRBJ2-1, with D possibly being TRBD1 or TRBD2 (5 bases each). The CDR3 spans 18 residues. The V end was cut by 5 bases, the J end by 0 bases, with 20 bases between. Germline V gene lookup returns CDR1 SGHTA and CDR2 FQGNSA. The DNA of the CDR3 is TGTGCCAGCAGCCCATCGTACGGGTGGGGGTCCTCCTACAATGAGCAGTTCTTC. This encodes CASSPSYGWGSSYNEQFF.

In its sample, this clonotype was seen a few times. This chain uses TRBV3-1 with TRBJ2-7; D uncertain. Germline assignment: CDR1 LGHDT and CDR2 YNNKEL (reference sequence). CDR3 length: 14 amino acids. Trimming took 0 bases from V and 4 from J, leaving 10 bases between them. The CDR3 loop is CASSQEGGAYEQYF. The CDR3 coding sequence is TGTGCCAGCAGCCAAGAGGGCGGAGCATACGAGCAGTACTTC.

This clonotype was observed a few times. The rearrangement links TRBV28 to TRBJ2-1, with unresolved D. Trimming removed 5 bases at V and 7 bases at J, with 12 bases between. The CDR3 totals 13 residues. Germline V lookup: CDR1 MDHEN, CDR2 SYDVKM. Here the CDR3 reads CASSTYPQNEQFF. The CDR3 bases are TGTGCCAGCAGTACCTACCCCCAGAATGAGCAGTTCTTC. Full variable domain (missing parts from reference TRBV28 and TRBJ2-1): DVKVTQSSRYLVKRTGEKVFLECVQDMDHENMFWYRQDPGLGLRLIYFSYDVKMKEKGDIPEGYSVSREKKERFSLILESASTNQTSMYLCASSTYPQNEQFFGPGTRLTVL.

The chain combines TRBV12-3 or TRBV12-4 with TRBJ2-7; D is possibly TRBD1 or TRBD2 (5 bases each). V was pared by 4 bases and J by 6 bases, with 13 bases between. The CDR3 loop spans 13 amino acids. CDR3 coding DNA: TGTGCCAGCAGTTACGGGACCATCCCCGAGCAGTACTTC. This gives the protein CASSYGTIPEQYF.

The table lists this clonotype with a few counts. The rearrangement joins TRBV3-1 to TRBJ1-6; D remains unclear. The CDR3 sequence is 14 residues long. From germline, CDR1 is LGHDT and CDR2 YNNKEL (reference sequence). V was cut by 4 bases and J by 10 bases, with 14 bases left in between. CDR3 DNA: TGTGCCAGCAGCCGCGACACGGCCCGATCACCCCTCCACTTT. Translated: CASSRDTARSPLHF.

This chain connects TRBV10-1 to TRBJ1-2; D might be TRBD1 (6 bases). Trimming pared 6 bases from V and 6 bases from J, leaving 17 bases between. The CDR3 runs to 14 residues. Germline-derived CDR1 and CDR2 are WNHNN and SYGVQD (reference sequence). CDR3 sequence: CASRLGRGLHGYTF. In DNA, the CDR3 is TGCGCCAGCAGGTTAGGCAGGGGTTTACATGGCTACACCTTC.